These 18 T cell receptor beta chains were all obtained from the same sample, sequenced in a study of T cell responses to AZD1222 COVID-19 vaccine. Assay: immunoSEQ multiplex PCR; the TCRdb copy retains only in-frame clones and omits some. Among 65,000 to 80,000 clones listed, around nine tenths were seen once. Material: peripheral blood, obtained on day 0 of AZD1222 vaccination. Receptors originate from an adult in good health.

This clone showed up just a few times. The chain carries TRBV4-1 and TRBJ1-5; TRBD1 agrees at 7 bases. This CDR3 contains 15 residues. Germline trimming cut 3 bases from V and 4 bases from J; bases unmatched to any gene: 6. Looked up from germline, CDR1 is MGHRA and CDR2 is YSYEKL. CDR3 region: CASSQGKTGNQPQHF. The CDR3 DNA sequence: TGCGCCAGCAGCCAGGGAAAGACAGGGAATCAGCCCCAGCATTTT.

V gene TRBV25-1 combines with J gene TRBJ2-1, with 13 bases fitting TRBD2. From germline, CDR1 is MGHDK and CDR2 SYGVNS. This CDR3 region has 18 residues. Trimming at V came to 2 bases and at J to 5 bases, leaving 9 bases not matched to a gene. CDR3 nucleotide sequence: TGTGCCAGCAGTGAAAGCGGGGGGGGACTAGCGGGACACAATGAGCAGTTCTTC. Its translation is CASSESGGGLAGHNEQFF. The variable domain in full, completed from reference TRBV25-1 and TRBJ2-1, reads EADIYQTPRYLVIGTGKKITLECSQTMGHDKMYWYQQDPGMELHLIHYSYGVNSTEKGDLSSESTVSRIRTEHFPLTLESARPSHTSQYLCASSESGGGLAGHNEQFFGPGTRLTVL.

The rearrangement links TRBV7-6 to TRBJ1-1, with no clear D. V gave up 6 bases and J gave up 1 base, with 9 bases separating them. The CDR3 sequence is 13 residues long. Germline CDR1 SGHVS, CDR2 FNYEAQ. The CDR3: CASRAQPNTEAFF. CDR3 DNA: TGTGCCAGCAGGGCACAGCCGAACACTGAAGCTTTCTTT.

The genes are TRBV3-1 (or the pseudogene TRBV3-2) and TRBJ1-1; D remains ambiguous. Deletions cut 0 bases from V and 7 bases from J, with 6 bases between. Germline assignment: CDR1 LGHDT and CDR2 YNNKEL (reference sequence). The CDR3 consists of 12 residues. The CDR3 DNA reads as TGTGCCAGCAGCCAAGATAGCGGTGAAGCTTTCTTT. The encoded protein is CASSQDSGEAFF.

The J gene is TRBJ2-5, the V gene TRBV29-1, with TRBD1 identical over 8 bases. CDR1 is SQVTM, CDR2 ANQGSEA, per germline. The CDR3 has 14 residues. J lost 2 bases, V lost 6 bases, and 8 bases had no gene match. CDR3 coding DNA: TGCAGCGTGCGGACAGGGTGGTCGCAAGAGACCCAGTACTTC. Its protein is CSVRTGWSQETQYF.

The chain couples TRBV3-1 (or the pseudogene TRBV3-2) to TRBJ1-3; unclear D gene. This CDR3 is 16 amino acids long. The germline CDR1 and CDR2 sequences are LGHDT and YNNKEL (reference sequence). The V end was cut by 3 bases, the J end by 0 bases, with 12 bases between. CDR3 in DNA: TGTGCCAGCAGCCATTTTGGTTTCAGCTCTGGAAACACCATATATTTT. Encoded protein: CASSHFGFSSGNTIYF.

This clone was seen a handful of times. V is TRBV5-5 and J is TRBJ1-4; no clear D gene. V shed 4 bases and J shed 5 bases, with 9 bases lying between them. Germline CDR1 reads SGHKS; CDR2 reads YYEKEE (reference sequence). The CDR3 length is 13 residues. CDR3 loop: CASSTRANEKLFF. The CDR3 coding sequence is TGTGCCAGCAGCACCCGCGCCAATGAAAAACTGTTTTTT.

Here the CDR3 DNA reads TGTGCCAGCAGCCAAGAGGGGACTGCTAACACTGAAGCTTTCTTT. Translation gives CASSQEGTANTEAFF. V and J are TRBV3-1 (or the pseudogene TRBV3-2) and TRBJ1-1; a weak D match, TRBD1 (5 bases). The CDR3 length is 15 residues. Germline V gene data show CDR1 as LGHDT and CDR2 as YNNKEL (reference sequence). V gave up 0 bases and J gave up 2 bases, with 10 bases separating them.

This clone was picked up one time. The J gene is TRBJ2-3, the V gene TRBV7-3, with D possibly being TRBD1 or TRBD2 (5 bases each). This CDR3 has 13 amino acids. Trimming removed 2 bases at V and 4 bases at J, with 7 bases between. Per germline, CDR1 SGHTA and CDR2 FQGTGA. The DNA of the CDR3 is TGTGCCAGCAGCTTAGGGGGAGCAGATACGCAGTATTTT. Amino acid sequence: CASSLGGADTQYF.

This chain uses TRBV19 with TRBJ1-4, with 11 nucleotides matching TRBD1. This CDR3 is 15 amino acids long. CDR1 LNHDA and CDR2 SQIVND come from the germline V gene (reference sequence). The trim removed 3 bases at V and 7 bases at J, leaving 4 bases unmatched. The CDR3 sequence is CASSIGGTGGEKLFF. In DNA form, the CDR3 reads TGTGCCAGTAGTATTGGGGGGACAGGGGGTGAAAAACTGTTTTTT.

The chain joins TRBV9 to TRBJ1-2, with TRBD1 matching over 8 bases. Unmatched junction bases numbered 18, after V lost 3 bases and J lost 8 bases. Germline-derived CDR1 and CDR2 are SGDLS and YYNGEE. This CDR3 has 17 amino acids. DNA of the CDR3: TGTGCCAGCAGCGGTGCCCCTCCCAGGGGACAGGATAAGGGCTACACCTTC. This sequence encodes CASSGAPPRGQDKGYTF.

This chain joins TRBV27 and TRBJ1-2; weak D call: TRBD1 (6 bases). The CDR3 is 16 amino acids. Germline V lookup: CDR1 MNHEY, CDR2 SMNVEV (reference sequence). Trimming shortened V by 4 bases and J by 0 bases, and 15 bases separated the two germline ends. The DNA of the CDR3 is TGTGCCAGCAGTTCCCGGGGGGCGCTTTCTAACTATGGCTACACCTTC. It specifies CASSSRGALSNYGYTF.

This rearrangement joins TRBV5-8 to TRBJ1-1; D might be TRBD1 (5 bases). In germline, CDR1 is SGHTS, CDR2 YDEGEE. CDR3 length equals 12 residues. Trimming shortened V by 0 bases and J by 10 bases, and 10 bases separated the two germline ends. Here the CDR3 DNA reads TGTGCCAGCAGCTTGGGGGCCGGGACAGCTTTCTTT. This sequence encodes CASSLGAGTAFF.

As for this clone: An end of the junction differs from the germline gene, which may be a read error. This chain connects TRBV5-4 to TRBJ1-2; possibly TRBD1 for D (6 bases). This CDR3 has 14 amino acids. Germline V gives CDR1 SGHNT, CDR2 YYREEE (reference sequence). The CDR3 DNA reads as TGTGCCAGCAACTTGGGGGGGACACCTCGGGGCTACACCTTC. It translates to CASNLGGTPRGYTF. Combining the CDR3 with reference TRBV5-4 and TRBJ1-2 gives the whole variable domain ETGVTQSPTHLIKTRGQQVTLRCSSQSGHNTVSWYQQALGQGPQFIFQYYREEENGRGNFPPRFSGLQFPNYSSELNVNALELDDSALYLCASNLGGTPRGYTFGSGTRLTVV.

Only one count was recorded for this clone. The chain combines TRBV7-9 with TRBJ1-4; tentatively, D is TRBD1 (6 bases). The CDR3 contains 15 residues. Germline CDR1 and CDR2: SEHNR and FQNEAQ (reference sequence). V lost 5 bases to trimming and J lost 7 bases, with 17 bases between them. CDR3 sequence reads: CASSPRLQGGEKLFF. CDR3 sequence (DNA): TGTGCCAGCAGCCCTAGACTACAGGGCGGTGAAAAACTGTTTTTT. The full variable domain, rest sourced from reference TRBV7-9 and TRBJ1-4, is DTGVSQNPRHKITKRGQNVTFRCDPISEHNRLYWYRQTLGQGPEFLTYFQNEAQLEKSRLLSDRFSAERPKGSFSTLEIQRTEQGDSAMYLCASSPRLQGGEKLFFGSGTQLSVL.

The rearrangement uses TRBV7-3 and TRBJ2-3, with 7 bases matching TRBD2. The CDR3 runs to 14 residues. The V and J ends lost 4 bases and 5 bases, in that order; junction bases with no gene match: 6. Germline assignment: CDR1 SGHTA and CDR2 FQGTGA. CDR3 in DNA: TGTGCCAGCAGCTCCGGGGGGACCAAAGATACGCAGTATTTT. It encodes CASSSGGTKDTQYF.

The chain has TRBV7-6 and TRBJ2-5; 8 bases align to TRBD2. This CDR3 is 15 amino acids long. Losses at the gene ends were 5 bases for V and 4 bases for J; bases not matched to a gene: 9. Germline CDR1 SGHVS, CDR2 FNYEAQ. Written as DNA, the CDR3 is TGTGCCAGCAGCCCTCCCCGGGGGGGAGGAGAGACCCAGTACTTC. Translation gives CASSPPRGGGETQYF. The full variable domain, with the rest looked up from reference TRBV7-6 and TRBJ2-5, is GAGVSQSPRYKVTKRGQDVALRCDPISGHVSLYWYRQALGQGPEFLTYFNYEAQQDKSGLPNDRFSAERPEGSISTLTIQRTEQRDSAMYRCASSPPRGGGETQYFGPGTRLLVL.

This CDR3 reads CASSQDSFSIYEQYF. The CDR3 DNA is TGTGCCAGCAGCCAAGACTCCTTCTCGATCTACGAGCAGTACTTC. The chain is built from TRBV6-5 and TRBJ2-7; no firm D call. The ends were cut back, 6 bases at V and 3 bases at J, with 18 bases in the middle. The CDR3 sequence is 15 residues long. The germline gives CDR1 MNHEY, CDR2 SVGAGI.